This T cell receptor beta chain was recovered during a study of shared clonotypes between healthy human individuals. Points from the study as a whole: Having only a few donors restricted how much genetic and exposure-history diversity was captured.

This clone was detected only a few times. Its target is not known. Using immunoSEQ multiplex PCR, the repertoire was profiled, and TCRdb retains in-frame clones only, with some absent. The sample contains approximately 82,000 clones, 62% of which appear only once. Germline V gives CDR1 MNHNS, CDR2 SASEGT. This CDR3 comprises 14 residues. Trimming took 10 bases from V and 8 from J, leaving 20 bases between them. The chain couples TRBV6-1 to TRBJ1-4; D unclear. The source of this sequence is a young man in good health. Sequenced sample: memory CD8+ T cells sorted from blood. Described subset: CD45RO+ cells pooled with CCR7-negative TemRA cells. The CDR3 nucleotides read TGTGCCACATCCTCCTCGGTGGAGGTCGAAAAACTGTTTTTT. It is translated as CATSSSVEVEKLFF.